The present T cell receptor (beta chain) was sequenced within a study of T-cell memory formation after mild COVID-19. Worth noting for this clonotype: What it recognizes is unknown.

This CDR3 has 12 amino acids. V shed 6 bases and J shed 6 bases, with 11 bases lying between them. Sample barcodes and UMIs were carried by the TCR alpha and TCR beta cDNA libraries that 5'RACE generated with constant-segment primers. Using its own MiXCR run on the 5' RACE reads, TCRdb lists one record per CDR3 protein. The table lists about 320,000 distinct CDR3 sequences, 14% of them singletons. Findings and limits, study-wide: Chiefly within CM and EM were the contracting CD4+ clones; CD8+ ones were within EMRA.

The chain combines TRBV12-3 or TRBV12-4 with TRBJ1-1; the D is unclear. The TCR sequence derives from a man between 18 and 29 years old who had mild COVID-19 (a few samples of this study predate the infection). Cell type and time point are not known. The sample consisted of PBMCs or a T cell subset sorted from them (not recorded which). This CDR3 reads CASSSDSSEAFF. The DNA for the CDR3 is TGTGCCAGCAGCTCTGACTCTTCTGAAGCTTTCTTT.